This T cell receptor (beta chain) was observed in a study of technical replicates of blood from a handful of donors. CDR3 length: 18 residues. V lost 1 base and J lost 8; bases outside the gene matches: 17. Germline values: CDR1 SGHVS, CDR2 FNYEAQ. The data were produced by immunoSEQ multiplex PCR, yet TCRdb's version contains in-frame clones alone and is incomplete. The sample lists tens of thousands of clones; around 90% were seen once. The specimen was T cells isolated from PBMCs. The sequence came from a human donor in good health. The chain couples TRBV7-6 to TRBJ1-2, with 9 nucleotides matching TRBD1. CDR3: CASSLGSEPGQGIGGYTF. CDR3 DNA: TGTGCCAGCAGCTTAGGCTCGGAGCCGGGACAGGGTATTGGGGGCTACACCTTC.